These 20 T cell receptor beta chains came from one sample sequenced in a study of T cells in Graves' hyperthyroidism and ophthalmopathy. Authors of the study amplified TCR beta CDR3 regions from RNA transcripts. HTBI primers were used for first-round RT-PCR of the TCR CDR3. TCRdb re-called the multiplex PCR reads with MiXCR, one entry per CDR3 protein. The sample has hundreds of thousands of distinct CDR3 sequences, about 45% seen once. The sample was peripheral blood or thyroid tissue (not recorded which). The receptors come from an adult man with Graves' disease, either hyperthyroidism or ophthalmopathy (not recorded which).

This rearrangement joins TRBV2 to TRBJ1-2; TRBD1 aligns across 8 bases. Germline V gene sequence: CDR1 SNHLY, CDR2 FYNNEI. The length of the CDR3 is 14 residues. Trimming at V came to 2 bases and at J to 6 bases, leaving 5 bases not matched to a gene. CDR3 protein: CASSENRGGHGYTF. CDR3 nucleotide sequence: TGTGCCAGCAGTGAAAACAGGGGGGGACATGGCTACACCTTC. The full variable domain, its missing parts supplied by reference TRBV2 and TRBJ1-2, is EPEVTQTPSHQVTQMGQEVILRCVPISNHLYFYWYRQILGQKVEFLVSFYNNEISEKSEIFDDQFSVERPDGSNFTLKIRSTKLEDSAMYFCASSENRGGHGYTFGSGTRLTVV.

Note on this clonotype: Germline is not matched at one junction end, which may reflect a read error. V usage is TRBV7-9 and J usage is TRBJ1-4; TRBD1 agrees at 7 bases. Germline V gene sequence: CDR1 SEHNR, CDR2 FQNEAQ (reference sequence). The CDR3 totals 15 residues. The CDR3 region has the DNA TGTGCCAGCAGCTTCCGGGACAGACCTAATGAAGAACTGTTTTTT. This sequence encodes CASSFRDRPNEELFF.

The chain carries TRBV9 and TRBJ1-2; TRBD1 matches 7 bases. This CDR3 comprises 16 residues. V lost 0 bases, J lost 2 bases, and 7 bases stayed unmatched. Germline loops: CDR1 SGDLS, CDR2 YYNGEE. The CDR3 here is CASSVGGEGANYGYTF. CDR3 coding DNA: TGTGCCAGCAGCGTAGGCGGCGAGGGGGCGAACTATGGCTACACCTTC.

This clonotype was counted between two and nine times. The J gene is TRBJ2-5, the V gene TRBV6-5; TRBD2 matches 8 bases. V shed 7 bases and J 4 bases; nucleotides not matched to a gene: 8. Germline V gene data show CDR1 as MNHEY and CDR2 as SVGAGI. The CDR3 length is 14 residues. The CDR3 region has the DNA TGTGCCAGCAACCGGTTCGCGGGAGGAGAGACCCAGTACTTC. It is translated as CASNRFAGGETQYF.

V gene TRBV2 combines with J gene TRBJ2-7; 8 nucleotides align to TRBD1. CDR1 is SNHLY, CDR2 FYNNEI, per germline. J lost 5 bases, V lost 5 bases, and 11 bases had no gene match. The length of the CDR3 is 15 residues. The CDR3 nucleotides read TGTGCCAGCAGTTACTCGATGACAGGGGAAGACGAGCAGTACTTC. This encodes CASSYSMTGEDEQYF.

This clonotype was detected many times. The DNA of the CDR3 is TGTGCCAGCAGCGTCGAAGGCTTCGGGGAAGCTTTCTTT. Amino acid sequence: CASSVEGFGEAFF. V usage is TRBV9 and J usage is TRBJ1-1; D is unclear. CDR1 and CDR2 from the germline V gene are SGDLS and YYNGEE. Trimming left V 2 bases short and J 8 bases short, with 13 bases between. This CDR3 has 13 amino acids.

This clonotype was recorded at least ten times. The chain recombines TRBV25-1 with TRBJ2-2, with a tentative D call TRBD2 (6 bases). CDR1 and CDR2 (germline): MGHDK, SYGVNS. V dropped 1 base and J dropped 2 bases, with 11 bases sitting between them. This CDR3 contains 16 residues. In DNA form, the CDR3 reads TGTGCCAGCAGTGAATTCGAGGGACTCAACACCGGGGAGCTGTTTTTT. Protein: CASSEFEGLNTGELFF.

The chain combines TRBV10-3 with TRBJ2-7, with D maybe TRBD1 (6 bases). This CDR3 has 14 amino acids. Germline CDR1 is ENHRY and CDR2 is SYGVKD. Trimming pared 11 bases from V and 3 bases from J, leaving 20 bases between. CDR3 sequence (DNA): TGTGCCGGCAGAGAACACCACAGGGACTACGAGCAGTACTTC. Residues: CAGREHHRDYEQYF.

This clonotype was observed a single time. Here the CDR3 reads CASIPGPFNQPQHF. CDR3 DNA: TGTGCCAGTATACCCGGGCCCTTCAATCAGCCCCAGCATTTT. This chain uses TRBV19 with TRBJ1-5, with unresolved D. Trimming stripped 7 bases from V and 3 bases from J, with 13 bases between. Germline V lookup: CDR1 LNHDA, CDR2 SQIVND (reference sequence). CDR3 length equals 14 residues.

This chain uses TRBV19 with TRBJ1-2; D is perhaps TRBD1 (6 bases). Germline values: CDR1 LNHDA, CDR2 SQIVND (reference sequence). The CDR3 spans 13 residues. V was shortened by 5 bases and J by 7 bases, with 14 bases between the two germline ends. This CDR3 reads CASSEDRRGGYTF. CDR3 sequence (DNA): TGTGCCAGTAGTGAGGACAGAAGAGGTGGCTACACCTTC.

V is TRBV6-4 and J is TRBJ1-4; perhaps TRBD1 as D (5 bases). V was trimmed by 3 bases and J by 6 bases, leaving 11 bases between them. This CDR3 is 14 amino acids long. CDR1 and CDR2 from the germline V gene are MRHNA and SNTAGT. The chain's CDR3 is CASSDRVRDEKLFF. DNA for the CDR3: TGTGCCAGCAGTGATCGTGTCAGGGATGAAAAACTGTTTTTT.

The chain uses TRBV12-3 or TRBV12-4 and TRBJ2-7; a weak D match, TRBD2 (6 bases). The CDR3 runs to 15 residues. The ends were cut back, 5 bases at V and 3 bases at J, with 17 bases in the middle. Written as DNA, the CDR3 is TGTGCCAGCAGTCCCTTTATGGGAGGTAGCTACGAGCAGTACTTC. It encodes CASSPFMGGSYEQYF.

Of note for this clonotype: With a much larger clone just one base away, this may be a read error. The chain combines TRBV7-9 with TRBJ1-2, with 10 positions matching TRBD1. CDR3 length equals 14 residues. The germline V gene encodes CDR1 SEHNR and CDR2 FQNEAQ (reference sequence). CDR3 DNA: TGTGCCAGCAGCACCGGGACAGGGGAGGGAGGCTACGCCTTC. Residues: CASSTGTGEGGYAF.

This chain joins TRBV29-1 and TRBJ1-6; the match to TRBD1 covers 12 bases. Germline loops: CDR1 SQVTM, CDR2 ANQGSEA. The CDR3 sequence is 14 residues long. After removal of 4 bases from V and 10 bases from J, the junction contained 5 bases not matched to a gene. The CDR3 spells CSVAGTGGLSPLHF. The CDR3 nucleotides read TGCAGCGTTGCCGGGACAGGGGGCTTGTCACCCCTCCACTTT. Based on the CDR3 plus reference TRBV29-1 and TRBJ1-6, the full variable domain is SAVISQKPSRDICQRGTSLTIQCQVDSQVTMMFWYRQQPGQSLTLIATANQGSEATYESGFVIDKFPISRPNLTFSTLTVSNMSPEDSSIYLCSVAGTGGLSPLHFGNGTRLTVT.

A remark on this clonotype: Being one base from a much bigger clone, this may be a read error. The rearrangement uses TRBV24-1 and TRBJ1-5; 9 bases map to TRBD1. After removal of 6 bases from V and 7 bases from J, the junction contained 6 bases not matched to a gene. CDR3 length: 14 amino acids. Germline CDR1 and CDR2: KGHDR and SFDVKD. CDR3 DNA sequence: TGTGCCACCAGTTATTACACAGGGGGCCAGCCCCAGCATTTT. This encodes CATSYYTGGQPQHF.

This clonotype was seen ten or more times. This chain uses TRBV15 with TRBJ2-5; D remains ambiguous. In germline, CDR1 is LNHNV, CDR2 YYDKDF (reference sequence). The CDR3 runs to 15 residues. V was clipped by 0 bases and J by 3 bases, with 11 bases between them. The CDR3 protein is CATSREGWGKETQYF. The CDR3 bases are TGTGCCACCAGCAGAGAGGGCTGGGGAAAAGAGACCCAGTACTTC.

This clonotype appeared once. This sequence joins TRBV9 and TRBJ1-2, with 8 bases that match TRBD1. J lost 6 bases, V lost 2 bases, and 3 bases had no gene match. Germline-derived CDR1 and CDR2 are SGDLS and YYNGEE. The CDR3 is 13 residues long. The CDR3 nucleotides read TGTGCCAGCAGCGTTAACAGGGGGAATGGCTACACCTTC. This sequence encodes CASSVNRGNGYTF. Variable domain in full (rest from reference TRBV9 and TRBJ1-2): DSGVTQTPKHLITATGQRVTLRCSPRSGDLSVYWYQQSLDQGLQFLIQYYNGEERAKGNILERFSAQQFPDLHSELNLSSLELGDSALYFCASSVNRGNGYTFGSGTRLTVV.

This clonotype was observed many times. The chain carries TRBV7-9 and TRBJ2-7; D is undetermined. Germline-derived CDR1 and CDR2 are SEHNR and FQNEAQ (reference sequence). V was pared by 6 bases and J by 2 bases, with 11 bases between. CDR3 length: 13 amino acids. Written as DNA, the CDR3 is TGTGCCAGCAGTCAAGGAACGGCCTACGAGCAGTACTTC. Translated: CASSQGTAYEQYF. Full variable domain (outside the CDR3, taken from reference TRBV7-9 and TRBJ2-7): DTGVSQNPRHKITKRGQNVTFRCDPISEHNRLYWYRQTLGQGPEFLTYFQNEAQLEKSRLLSDRFSAERPKGSFSTLEIQRTEQGDSAMYLCASSQGTAYEQYFGPGTRLTVT.

This clonotype was recorded at least ten times. The chain employs TRBV7-9 and TRBJ1-2; no definite D call. This CDR3 comprises 13 residues. Germline CDR1 reads SEHNR; CDR2 reads FQNEAQ (reference sequence). The germline V and J ends were trimmed by 1 base and 6 bases, with 9 bases remaining between them. The CDR3 region has the DNA TGTGCCAGCAGCTTAGATTGGCAGGATGGCTACACCTTC. Translating gives CASSLDWQDGYTF.

Comments on this clonotype: The CDR3 does not close with the conserved phenylalanine or tryptophan, likely indicating a read error. The limits of the CDR3 on the DNA are not certain, so only TCRdb's listed CDR3 is given. The J gene is TRBJ1-4, the V gene TRBV24-1. CDR1 KGHDR and CDR2 SFDVKD come from the germline V gene. The CDR3 numbers 9 amino acids, ends counted. CDR3 in amino acids: CATSDPGTY.